The clone carrying this TCR beta chain was recorded a few times. The ends lost 0 bases at V and 3 bases at J; junction bases unmatched: 7. This CDR3 is built from 16 residues. The V gene's germline CDR1 is DFQATT and CDR2 SNEGSKA (reference sequence). Using its own MiXCR run on the RT-PCR reads, TCRdb lists one record per CDR3 protein. The sample includes 650,000 to 800,000 distinct CDR3 sequences, 13% to 15% of them seen just once. The sequence came from a female donor in good health, serving as a healthy control. The material sequenced was memory CD4+ T cells from blood. The chain employs TRBV20-1 and TRBJ2-1, with TRBD1 matching 8 bases. DNA of the CDR3: TGCAGTGCTAGAGATCCCAGGACAGGGAACTACAATGAGCAGTTCTTC. It is translated as CSARDPRTGNYNEQFF.